Below, 19 T cell receptor beta chains from the same sample are listed, as sequenced in a study of spatial heterogeneity in lung cancer. Study-wide results and caveats: Tracking of tumor mutation counts was seen in expanded intratumoral alpha and beta TCR counts.

TCRdb ran MiXCR on the 5' RACE reads and lists one entry per CDR3 protein. The sample contains roughly 4,000 distinct CDR3 sequences, around 5% of which appear only once. These TCRs are of unknown antigen specificity. Time point in this sample: sample taken at primary tumor resection. The sequencing used lung tumor tissue, collected at surgery. The receptors here all came from a female donor with early-stage non-small cell lung cancer.

This clonotype is judged medium-sized. The J gene is TRBJ2-5, the V gene TRBV10-2, with D perhaps matching TRBD1 (6 bases). Trimming pared 2 bases from V and 1 base from J, leaving 8 bases between. The CDR3 is 14 amino acids. Germline V gives CDR1 WSHSY, CDR2 SAAADI. In DNA form, the CDR3 reads TGCGCCAGCAGTGAGAGGGGGATCCAAGAGACCCAGTACTTC. Translating gives CASSERGIQETQYF.

The rearrangement links TRBV4-1 to TRBJ2-1; tentative D call: TRBD2 (5 bases). CDR3 length: 17 amino acids. Germline CDR1 is MGHRA and CDR2 is YSYEKL. Trimming cost V 2 bases and J 0 bases, with 14 bases left between them. The CDR3 region has the DNA TGCGCCAGCAGCCAACGCACGATAGGGAGCTCCTACAATGAGCAGTTCTTC. Protein product: CASSQRTIGSSYNEQFF.

This clonotype was seen ten or more times. The J gene is TRBJ2-7, the V gene TRBV7-3; D perhaps matches TRBD2 (6 bases). CDR1 and CDR2 (germline): SGHTA, FQGTGA. The CDR3 loop spans 13 amino acids. Between the trimmed V and J ends, which lost 2 bases and 7 bases, there was a span of 12 bases. The CDR3 is CASSLDGGAEQYF. The DNA of the CDR3 is TGTGCCAGCAGCTTAGACGGAGGGGCAGAGCAGTACTTC.

In the case of this clonotype: Germline is not matched at one junction end, which may reflect a read error. The gene calls are TRBV28 and TRBJ2-1; D remains unclear. From germline, CDR1 is MDHEN and CDR2 SYDVKM. CDR3 length: 11 residues. The CDR3 DNA reads TGTGTCAGCAGTTCCGAATATGAGCAGTTCTTC. Its translation: CVSSSEYEQFF.

By share of the sample, this clonotype is medium-sized (0.01 to 0.1%). The chain has TRBV19 and TRBJ1-5; TRBD1 agrees at 9 bases. CDR3 length: 15 residues. The J segment lost 1 base and the V segment lost 5 bases, leaving 3 bases of the junction unmatched. Per germline, CDR1 LNHDA and CDR2 SQIVND (reference sequence). For the CDR3, the DNA is TGTGCCAGTAGTGGACAGGGGTTGAGCAATCAGCCCCAGCATTTT. Protein: CASSGQGLSNQPQHF.

J is TRBJ1-1 and V is TRBV20-1; no firm D call. Germline loops: CDR1 DFQATT, CDR2 SNEGSKA (reference sequence). This CDR3 has 12 amino acids. Trimming shortened V by 5 bases and J by 0 bases, and 7 bases separated the two germline ends. The DNA for the CDR3 is TGCAGTGCTGCGACTGTGAACACTGAAGCTTTCTTT. Protein sequence: CSAATVNTEAFF.

This clonotype is termed medium-sized (0.01 to 0.1%). The rearrangement uses TRBV20-1 and TRBJ2-1; D is ambiguous. V was shortened by 0 bases and J by 3 bases, with 9 bases between the two germline ends. The CDR3 sequence is 14 residues long. Germline lookup yields CDR1 DFQATT and CDR2 SNEGSKA (reference sequence). CDR3 sequence reads: CSARDRAHYNEQFF. For the CDR3, the DNA is TGCAGTGCTAGAGATCGGGCCCACTACAATGAGCAGTTCTTC.

This clonotype is classed as medium-sized. V gene TRBV20-1 combines with J gene TRBJ1-5; D possibly corresponds to TRBD1 (5 bases). The CDR3 length is 15 residues. CDR1 and CDR2 from the germline V gene are DFQATT and SNEGSKA (reference sequence). Trimming shortened V by 0 bases and J by 2 bases, and 11 bases separated the two germline ends. The CDR3 loop is CSAREGARGNQPQHF. DNA for the CDR3: TGCAGTGCTAGAGAAGGGGCTCGGGGCAATCAGCCCCAGCATTTT.

This clonotype is termed medium-sized. The chain recombines TRBV20-1 with TRBJ2-3, with 7 nucleotides matching TRBD2. The CDR3 totals 15 residues. The germline V gene encodes CDR1 DFQATT and CDR2 SNEGSKA (reference sequence). V shed 6 bases, J shed 2 bases, and the junction held 11 bases outside the gene matches. CDR3 bases: TGCAGTGCCTTTGGCGTCGGGGGGTACACAGATACGCAGTATTTT. It is translated as CSAFGVGGYTDTQYF.

In its sample, this clonotype ranks as medium-sized. V and J are TRBV7-2 and TRBJ2-7, with TRBD2 matching over 10 bases. The CDR3 covers 14 residues. Germline CDR1 is SGHTA and CDR2 is FQGNSA. J gave up 4 bases and V 5 bases, and 5 bases lay outside the gene matches. Here the CDR3 reads CASSESSGRYEQYF. CDR3 bases: TGTGCCAGCAGCGAGTCTAGCGGGAGATACGAGCAGTACTTC. Based on the CDR3 plus reference TRBV7-2 and TRBJ2-7, the full variable domain is GAGVSQSPSNKVTEKGKDVELRCDPISGHTALYWYRQSLGQGLEFLIYFQGNSAPDKSGLPSDRFSAERTGGSVSTLTIQRTQQEDSAVYLCASSESSGRYEQYFGPGTRLTVT.

This clonotype was seen only a few times. The rearrangement links TRBV12-3 or TRBV12-4 to TRBJ1-1; D not resolved. V lost 4 bases, J lost 8 bases, and 17 bases lay in between. The CDR3 has 14 residues. CDR3 sequence: CASSSPVRAGEAFF. CDR3 DNA sequence: TGTGCCAGCAGTTCACCGGTGCGAGCGGGAGAAGCTTTCTTT.

This clonotype is medium-sized (0.01 to 0.1%). This sequence joins TRBV7-8 and TRBJ2-5; 9 positions match TRBD2. CDR1 and CDR2 (germline): SGHVS, FQNEAQ. CDR3 size: 16 residues. The J segment lost 1 base and the V segment lost 5 bases, leaving 8 bases of the junction unmatched. CDR3 nucleotide sequence: TGTGCCAGCAGCCCCCGGCTAGCGGGACTCCAAGAGACCCAGTACTTC. Translating gives CASSPRLAGLQETQYF.

This sequence joins TRBV5-1 and TRBJ1-4; the D is unclear. This CDR3 is 13 amino acids long. Germline-derived CDR1 and CDR2 are SGHRS and YFSETQ. V lost 5 bases and J 3 bases, leaving 8 bases between the germline ends. DNA for the CDR3: TGCGCCAGCAGTTTTGGACCTAATGAAAAACTGTTTTTT. Residues: CASSFGPNEKLFF. Variable domain in full (rest from reference TRBV5-1 and TRBJ1-4): KAGVTQTPRYLIKTRGQQVTLSCSPISGHRSVSWYQQTPGQGLQFLFEYFSETQRNKGNFPGRFSGRQFSNSRSEMNVSTLELGDSALYLCASSFGPNEKLFFGSGTQLSVL.

This clonotype was recorded many times. The chain joins TRBV5-1 to TRBJ1-1; D may be TRBD1 (5 bases). CDR1 and CDR2 (germline): SGHRS, YFSETQ. CDR3 length: 13 amino acids. Trimming removed 0 bases from V and 4 bases from J, with 7 bases in between. DNA for the CDR3: TGCGCCAGCAGCTTGGGGGGGTTCACTGAAGCTTTCTTT. Its protein product is CASSLGGFTEAFF.

The chain couples TRBV7-9 to TRBJ2-3, with 7 nucleotides matching TRBD1. CDR3 length equals 17 residues. Looked up from germline, CDR1 is SEHNR and CDR2 is FQNEAQ (reference sequence). With V trimmed by 5 bases and J by 5 bases, 16 bases remained unmatched. The CDR3 nucleotides read TGTGCCAGCAGCGTGATACCGGGACAGAGGAAAAGAGATACGCAGTATTTT. It is translated as CASSVIPGQRKRDTQYF.

This clonotype counts as medium-sized. In nucleotides, the CDR3 is TGTGCCAGCAGTGCCTGGGACAGAGGGAACACTGAAGCTTTCTTT. This encodes CASSAWDRGNTEAFF. This chain connects TRBV6-1 to TRBJ1-1, with TRBD1 matching 7 bases. V shed 4 bases, J shed 1 base, and the junction held 6 bases outside the gene matches. This CDR3 comprises 15 residues. From germline, CDR1 is MNHNS and CDR2 SASEGT.

At least ten counts were recorded for this clonotype. The genes are TRBV2 and TRBJ1-2; D gene uncertain. The CDR3 has 15 amino acids. The ends were cut back, 7 bases at V and 2 bases at J, with 17 bases in the middle. Germline lookup yields CDR1 SNHLY and CDR2 FYNNEI. The CDR3 nucleotides read TGTGCCAGCATCCGCAAACCAGGATCGAACTATGGCTACACCTTC. It encodes CASIRKPGSNYGYTF. The full variable domain, in which reference TRBV2 and TRBJ1-2 provide the parts outside the CDR3, is EPEVTQTPSHQVTQMGQEVILRCVPISNHLYFYWYRQILGQKVEFLVSFYNNEISEKSEIFDDQFSVERPDGSNFTLKIRSTKLEDSAMYFCASIRKPGSNYGYTFGSGTRLTVV.

This clonotype is labeled medium-sized. The chain has TRBV2 and TRBJ2-2; 11 bases map to TRBD2. CDR3 length: 19 residues. Unmatched junction bases numbered 12, after V lost 5 bases and J lost 1 base. Per germline, CDR1 SNHLY and CDR2 FYNNEI. The CDR3 region is CASSPRLPSGGMNTGELFF. CDR3 in DNA: TGTGCCAGCAGTCCGAGGTTGCCTAGCGGGGGGATGAACACCGGGGAGCTGTTTTTT.

By its share, this clonotype is medium-sized. The chain recombines TRBV7-9 with TRBJ1-1; D ambiguous. V was clipped by 3 bases and J by 4 bases, with 6 bases between them. CDR1 SEHNR and CDR2 FQNEAQ come from the germline V gene (reference sequence). This CDR3 region has 12 residues. CDR3 nucleotides: TGTGCCAGCAGCTTGGGGTTCACTGAAGCTTTCTTT. Amino acids: CASSLGFTEAFF.